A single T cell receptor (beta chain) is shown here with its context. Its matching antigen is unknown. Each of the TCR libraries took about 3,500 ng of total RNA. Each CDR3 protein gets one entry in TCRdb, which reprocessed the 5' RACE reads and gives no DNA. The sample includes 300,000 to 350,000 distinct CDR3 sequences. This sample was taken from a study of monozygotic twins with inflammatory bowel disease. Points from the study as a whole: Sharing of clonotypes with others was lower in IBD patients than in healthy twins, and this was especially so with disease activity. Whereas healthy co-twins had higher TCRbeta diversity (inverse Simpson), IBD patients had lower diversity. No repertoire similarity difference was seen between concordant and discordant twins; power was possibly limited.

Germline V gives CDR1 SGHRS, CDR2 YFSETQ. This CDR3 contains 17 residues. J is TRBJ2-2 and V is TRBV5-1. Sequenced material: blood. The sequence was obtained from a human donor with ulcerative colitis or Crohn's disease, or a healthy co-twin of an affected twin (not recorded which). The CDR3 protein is CASSLGAARISTGELFF.